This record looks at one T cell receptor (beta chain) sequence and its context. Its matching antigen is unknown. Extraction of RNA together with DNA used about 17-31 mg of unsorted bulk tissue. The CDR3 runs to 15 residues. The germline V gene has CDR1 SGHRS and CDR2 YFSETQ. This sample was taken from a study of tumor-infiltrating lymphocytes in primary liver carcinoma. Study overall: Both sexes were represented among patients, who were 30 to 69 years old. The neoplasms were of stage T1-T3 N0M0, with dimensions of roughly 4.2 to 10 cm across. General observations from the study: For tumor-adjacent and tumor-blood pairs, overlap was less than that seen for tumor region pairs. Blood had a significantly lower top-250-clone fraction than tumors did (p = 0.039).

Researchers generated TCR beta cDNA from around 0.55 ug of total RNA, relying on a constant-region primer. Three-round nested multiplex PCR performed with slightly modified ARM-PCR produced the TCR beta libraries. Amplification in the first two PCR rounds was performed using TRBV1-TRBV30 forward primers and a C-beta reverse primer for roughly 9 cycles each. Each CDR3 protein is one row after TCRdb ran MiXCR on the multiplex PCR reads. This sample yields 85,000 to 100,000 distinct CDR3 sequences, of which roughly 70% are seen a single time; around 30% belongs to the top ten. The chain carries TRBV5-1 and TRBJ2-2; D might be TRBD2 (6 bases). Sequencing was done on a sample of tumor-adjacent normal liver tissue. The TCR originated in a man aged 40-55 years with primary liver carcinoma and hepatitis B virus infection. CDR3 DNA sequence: TGCACTAGCAGCCACGGGACGGTCAACACCGGGGAGCTGTTTTTT. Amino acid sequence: CTSSHGTVNTGELFF.